This T cell receptor beta chain is from a study of T cell responses to AZD1222 COVID-19 vaccine (dated by TCRdb to the early 2020s). The study in broad terms: A total of about 240 trial participants underwent TCR sequencing, of whom about 210 received two doses of AZD1222 and some 25 received two doses of the MenACWY control vaccine. Trial participants were enrolled by age into subgroups of 18-55, 56-69 and 70-plus years, and around 150, 28 and 57 TCR-sequenced participants, respectively, were included in these subgroups. General study outcomes and caveats: Conclusions about previously exposed vaccinees are limited, since just six or seven AZD1222 recipients were seropositive for SARS-CoV-2 at baseline. The 56-69-year group was small, and its depth increase did not reach significance, likely because of low power. No day 14 peak-response samples were available, so repertoires were characterized only after the peak T cell response. After two AZD1222 doses, both the breadth and the depth of spike-specific TCRs were significantly higher than at day 0 and than in MenACWY recipients. Reportedly, almost half of the unique spike-specific TCRs recognized epitopes lying outside the regions that are mutated in the B.1.351 and B.1.1.7 variants. Participants were mostly white British and included more females than males, and it was suggested by the authors that clonal diversity may have been underestimated. The vaccine-associated CD4 TCRs covered the entire spike protein, and the dominant responses fell in regions 160-218 and 743-854.

The CDR3 regions of human TCRbeta chains were subjected to immunosequencing. Per the source publication's procedure: TCRs in the repertoires were matched against a reference library of SARS-CoV-2-specific TCRs that had been generated with the MIRA antigen-specificity platform. Breadth was defined as the fraction of unique TCRs that were SARS-CoV-2-associated. Depth was defined as the fraction of total T cells that were SARS-CoV-2-associated. Each spike-specific TCR was assigned to its reactive spike region and to a CD4 or CD8 class using the MIRA data. Log10-transformed breadth and depth values were compared by one-way ANOVA with Sidak's multiple comparisons tests. TCRdb carries this immuneACCESS record with in-frame sequences only. Its versions omit some clonotypes, under half of them owing to an unresolved V gene in the studies checked, with the rest unexplained. That table gives V, J and clone size, and the DNA gave D and trimming. A total of approximately 120,000 clones appear in this sample, 90% of them only once. Of the sample, 4.4% falls within the top ten clones.

CDR1 and CDR2 (MDHEN, SYDVKM) derive from the germline V gene. V sheds 6 bases and J sheds 4 bases, leaving 14 bases between their ends. Inclusive of the bounding cysteine and phenylalanine, the CDR3 is 14 residues long. Here the CDR3 DNA is all that survives: 42 bases in frame from base 1. The intended sense of this specimen's time point label: baseline before first vaccination. Taken with the paper, the label for treatment or condition translates to: meningococcal conjugate vaccine given as trial control. Samples from vaccinated people were obtained from the UK trials COV001 and COV002, which included a single-blind randomized controlled phase 2/3 trial of AZD1222 (ChAdOx1 nCoV-19) in healthy adults. Trial participant PBMC samples were collected at day 0 and day 28 after the second dose for TCRbeta chain sequencing. This clone was counted a single time. No antigen is known for it. Base qualities are not recorded, but no much larger clone differs from it by a single base.

The clonotype comes from an adult in good health. The sequence is built from TRBV28 and TRBJ2-3, with no D gene named confidently. Source: peripheral blood, taken on day 0 of MenACWY control vaccination. The sequence in DNA is TGTGCCAGCAGCAACGCCGCACGCCCAGATACGCAGTATTTT. This is translated as CASSNAARPDTQYF.